This TCR beta chain was found in a study of CD8+CD57+ T cells in acquired aplastic anemia. Study summary: The sorted CD4+ and CD8+ cells yielded an average approximately 3.2 ug of DNA.

Ten or more counts support this clonotype. Genomic DNA was employed as the template in profiling TCR beta VDJ and CDR3. One entry per CDR3 protein results from TCRdb running MiXCR on the reads. Here the sample spans some 160,000 distinct CDR3 sequences, approximately 51% being singletons. Patients included in sequencing had previously demonstrated CD8+CD57+ cell expansion by flow cytometry. The patients all had a severe acquired aplastic anemia diagnosis. Blood sampling was performed on the patients, and none of them had received therapy by then. The sequencing input was sorted CD4+, CD8+, or CD8+CD57+ T cells (not recorded which) from PBMCs. This TCR was sampled from a human donor with aplastic anemia.

In DNA form, the CDR3 reads TGCAGCGTTGAATCGGGACAGGCGGATGAAAAACTGTTTTTT. Amino acids: CSVESGQADEKLFF. The genes are TRBV29-1 and TRBJ1-4, with TRBD1 matching 8 bases. The CDR3 has 14 amino acids. The ends lost 2 bases at V and 6 bases at J; junction bases unmatched: 5. The germline V gene has CDR1 SQVTM and CDR2 ANQGSEA.